These T cell receptor beta chains were read from a single sample in a study of human CD4 T cells and Enterobacteriaceae. TCRdb keeps only in-frame clones here, not all; method: immunoSEQ multiplex PCR. This table has around 26,000 clones, approximately 80% appearing once. The specimen was memory CD4+ T cells from blood. The receptors were sampled from a human donor in good health. Both conserved end residues are part of each CDR3. The D gene is left open where the match is weak. Size tells how often a clone was seen (once, few, many) or the class of an expanded clone, and some rows leave it out.

d_call	v_call	clone_size	j_call	cdr3_nt	cdr3_aa
-	TRBV5-1	-	TRBJ2-3	TGCGCCAGCAGCTTGGTGAAAGATACGCAGTATTTT	CASSLVKDTQYF
TRBD2	TRBV10-3	-	TRBJ2-7	TGTGCCATCAGTGAGTCGATGGTAGCGGGAGGTAGAGACGAGCAGTACTTC	CAISESMVAGGRDEQYF
TRBD1	TRBV4-1	-	TRBJ2-7	TGCGCCAGCAGCCAAGGTCCGGACAGGGTCTACGAGCAGTACTTC	CASSQGPDRVYEQYF
TRBD1	TRBV19	once	TRBJ1-1	TGTGCCTCTATCCGACAGGGCAAAACTGAAGCTTTCTTT	CASIRQGKTEAFF
-	TRBV7-6	-	TRBJ2-6	TGTGCCAGCAGCTTACTTCAGGGACGGGCCTCTGGGGCCAACGTCCTGACTTTC	CASSLLQGRASGANVLTF
-	TRBV7-5	-	TRBJ1-3	TGTGTCAGAAGCTTAATGTCGGACAGATCTGGAAACACCATATATTTT	CVRSLMSDRSGNTIYF
-	TRBV5-1	-	TRBJ2-2	TGCGCCAGCAGCTTACGGGGATTTAACACCGGGGAGCTGTTTTTT	CASSLRGFNTGELFF
-	TRBV28	-	TRBJ1-1	TGTGCCAGCAGGCCGTCATATGGAGGGGACACTGAAGCTTTCTTT	CASRPSYGGDTEAFF
-	TRBV7-2	-	TRBJ1-1	TGTGCCAGCAGCTTAGAGGGTGGGAACACTGAAGCTTTCTTT	CASSLEGGNTEAFF
-	TRBV28	few	TRBJ1-6	TGTGCCAGCAGTTTGTTGGACAGCAATTCACCCCTCCACTTT	CASSLLDSNSPLHF
-	TRBV15	once	TRBJ1-1	TGTGCCACCTCCTTTAGGGGAATGAACACTGAAGCTTTCTTT	CATSFRGMNTEAFF
-	TRBV30	-	TRBJ1-1	TGTGCCTGGAGTTTCCACTCGATAGGTGAAGCTTTCTTT	CAWSFHSIGEAFF
TRBD1	TRBV5-1	-	TRBJ1-4	TGCGCCAGCAGCTTGGTCGACAGGGGGTTAATTGCAACTAATGAAAAACTGTTTTTT	CASSLVDRGLIATNEKLFF
-	TRBV18	-	TRBJ1-1	TGTGCCAGCTCACCAGGGGCCCTGAACACTGAAGCTTTCTTT	CASSPGALNTEAFF
TRBD1	TRBV6-5	-	TRBJ1-5	TGTGCCAGCAGCTACGTAGCCAGGGGGCATAATCAGCCCCAGCATTTT	CASSYVARGHNQPQHF
TRBD2	TRBV7-9	-	TRBJ2-2	TGTGCCAGCGGACTTGCTAGCGGGGTGGGCGGGGAGCTGTTTTTT	CASGLASGVGGELFF
-	TRBV2	-	TRBJ1-6	TGTGGGGGGCAGCCCACTCCTAATTCACCCCTCCACTTT	CGGQPTPNSPLHF
-	TRBV7-2	-	TRBJ2-7	TGTGCCAGCAGCTTACTCTCCAGGACCTACGAGCAGTACTTC	CASSLLSRTYEQYF
-	TRBV5-1	-	TRBJ1-6	TGCGCCAGCAGCGGGGCCAGCACCTCCTCACCCCTCCACTTT	CASSGASTSSPLHF
TRBD2	TRBV29-1	-	TRBJ2-3	TGCAGGGGAGGGGAGAAGGATACGCAGTATTTT	CRGGEKDTQYF
TRBD1	TRBV6-5	-	TRBJ2-7	TGTGCCAGCGGCAGAACAGGGGTCTACGAGCAGTACTTC	CASGRTGVYEQYF
TRBD1	TRBV9	few	TRBJ2-6	TGTGCCAGCAGCGCCCGGGACAGCATCTCTGGGGCCAACGTCCTGACTTTC	CASSARDSISGANVLTF
-	TRBV10-2	-	TRBJ1-4	TGCGCCAGCGGGGCGGGCCATGAAAAACTGTTTTTT	CASGAGHEKLFF
-	TRBV28	-	TRBJ1-2	TGTGCCAGCAGTGGCGGGACTCTGAATGGTGGCTACACCTTC	CASSGGTLNGGYTF
TRBD2	TRBV30	-	TRBJ2-7	TGTGCCTGGAGTGTTGTCGGACTAGCGGGGAGATACGAGCAGTACTTC	CAWSVVGLAGRYEQYF
TRBD2	TRBV5-8	-	TRBJ2-1	TGTGCCAGCAGCACATTCAGGGGTACTAGCGGGAGGGCCGGCTATGAGCAGTTCTTC	CASSTFRGTSGRAGYEQFF
-	TRBV11-2	-	TRBJ2-1	TGTGCCAGCAGCACCCCGACCGGAAGCAATGAGCAGTTCTTC	CASSTPTGSNEQFF
-	TRBV28	-	TRBJ2-7	TGTGCCAGCAGGGGACCCTCCTACGAGCAGTACTTC	CASRGPSYEQYF
-	TRBV29-1	-	TRBJ2-1	TGCAGCGTGACACAAGCAAAGACATCCTACAATGAGCAGTTCTTC	CSVTQAKTSYNEQFF
TRBD2	TRBV10-3	-	TRBJ2-7	TGTGCCATCAGTGGACTAGCGGGAGGCTACGAGCAGTACTTC	CAISGLAGGYEQYF
-	TRBV7-2	-	TRBJ2-7	TGTGCCAGCAGCCCCTCGACAGCCTTGAAGAGGGAGCAGTACTTC	CASSPSTALKREQYF
TRBD1	TRBV5-4	-	TRBJ1-2	TGTGCCAGCAGCCGGGGCGGACAGGGGGCTCAGGGCTACACCTTC	CASSRGGQGAQGYTF
TRBD2	TRBV7-3	-	TRBJ2-7	TGTGCCAGCAGCCCCGGGGGGGGAATCTCCTACGAGCAGTACTTC	CASSPGGGISYEQYF
TRBD1	TRBV30	-	TRBJ1-5	TGTGCCTGGAGTGTTCGACAGGGAAGCGGCAATCAGCCCCAGCATTTT	CAWSVRQGSGNQPQHF
-	TRBV30	-	TRBJ2-1	TGTGCCTGGAGGAGAACCGGGACTGGGGGGTTCTTC	CAWRRTGTGGFF
-	TRBV6-1	-	TRBJ2-7	TGTGCCAGCTTAGACAGGCACGGCTACGAGCAGTACTTC	CASLDRHGYEQYF
TRBD1	TRBV5-1	-	TRBJ2-7	TGCGCCAGCAGCTTGTGGGACAGGGGTTACGAGCAGTACTTC	CASSLWDRGYEQYF
-	TRBV27	-	TRBJ1-2	TGTGCCAGCAGTTTTGGGGGGCTCGGAGGCTACACCTTC	CASSFGGLGGYTF
TRBD1	TRBV7-8	-	TRBJ1-1	TGTGCCAGCAGCTTAGCGGGAGGACAGGTGATCGCTTTCTTT	CASSLAGGQVIAFF
TRBD1	TRBV10-2	once	TRBJ1-2	TGCGCCAGCAGGGAAGGGACAGGCAATAAGGCTGGCTACACCTTC	CASREGTGNKAGYTF
-	TRBV19	-	TRBJ2-1	TGTGCCAGTAGTATAGCCGGAGCGGGCCGCTCCTACAATGAGCAGTTCTTC	CASSIAGAGRSYNEQFF
TRBD1	TRBV5-1	-	TRBJ1-4	TGCGCCAGCAGCCCCGGGACAGGGTATAATGAAAAACTGTTTTTT	CASSPGTGYNEKLFF
-	TRBV5-4	-	TRBJ1-1	TGTGCCAGCAGCTTGCTGGGGCGGACTGAAGCTTTCTTT	CASSLLGRTEAFF
-	TRBV18	-	TRBJ2-2	TGTGCCAGCTCACCACCAGGGTACCCCGGGGAGCTGTTTTTT	CASSPPGYPGELFF
-	TRBV18	-	TRBJ1-5	TGTGCCAGCTCACCTGCTTCAGGGAATGCCAATCAGCCCCAGCATTTT	CASSPASGNANQPQHF
-	TRBV28	-	TRBJ1-2	TGTGCCAGCAGTTTGCCGGGAAACTATGGCTACACCTTC	CASSLPGNYGYTF
TRBD1	TRBV6-5	few	TRBJ1-6	TGTGCCAGCATCCCCACCGGGACAGGGAATTCACCCCTCCACTTT	CASIPTGTGNSPLHF
-	TRBV11-2	-	TRBJ1-2	TGTGCCAGCAGTTCAAACGACAGGTTAAACTATGGCTACACCTTC	CASSSNDRLNYGYTF
-	TRBV19	-	TRBJ2-2	TGTGCCAGTAGTATGGCACCAGGGGGGGGATATGAGGAGCTGTTTTTT	CASSMAPGGGYEELFF
TRBD1	TRBV7-9	-	TRBJ1-6	TGTGCCAGCAGCGAAAGGACAGGCCAGGATAATTCACCCCTCCACTTT	CASSERTGQDNSPLHF
TRBD1	TRBV6-6	-	TRBJ2-7	TGTGCCAGCAGTCCCGGACAGGTTCCCTACGAGCAGTACTTC	CASSPGQVPYEQYF
TRBD1	TRBV27	-	TRBJ2-7	TGTGCCAGCAGTTCCCGGGACAGGGTCTCTGTGAGTTACGAGCAGTACTTC	CASSSRDRVSVSYEQYF
TRBD1	TRBV30	few	TRBJ1-1	TGTGCCTGGAAGGGACAGCTGAACACTGAAGCTTTCTTT	CAWKGQLNTEAFF
-	TRBV5-1	once	TRBJ2-3	TGCGCCAGCAGCTTGGCGCAGCTGACAGATACGCAGTATTTT	CASSLAQLTDTQYF
TRBD2	TRBV15	-	TRBJ2-7	TGTGCCACCAGCACGTCCTCGGGGGGTCCCTACGAGCAGTACTTC	CATSTSSGGPYEQYF